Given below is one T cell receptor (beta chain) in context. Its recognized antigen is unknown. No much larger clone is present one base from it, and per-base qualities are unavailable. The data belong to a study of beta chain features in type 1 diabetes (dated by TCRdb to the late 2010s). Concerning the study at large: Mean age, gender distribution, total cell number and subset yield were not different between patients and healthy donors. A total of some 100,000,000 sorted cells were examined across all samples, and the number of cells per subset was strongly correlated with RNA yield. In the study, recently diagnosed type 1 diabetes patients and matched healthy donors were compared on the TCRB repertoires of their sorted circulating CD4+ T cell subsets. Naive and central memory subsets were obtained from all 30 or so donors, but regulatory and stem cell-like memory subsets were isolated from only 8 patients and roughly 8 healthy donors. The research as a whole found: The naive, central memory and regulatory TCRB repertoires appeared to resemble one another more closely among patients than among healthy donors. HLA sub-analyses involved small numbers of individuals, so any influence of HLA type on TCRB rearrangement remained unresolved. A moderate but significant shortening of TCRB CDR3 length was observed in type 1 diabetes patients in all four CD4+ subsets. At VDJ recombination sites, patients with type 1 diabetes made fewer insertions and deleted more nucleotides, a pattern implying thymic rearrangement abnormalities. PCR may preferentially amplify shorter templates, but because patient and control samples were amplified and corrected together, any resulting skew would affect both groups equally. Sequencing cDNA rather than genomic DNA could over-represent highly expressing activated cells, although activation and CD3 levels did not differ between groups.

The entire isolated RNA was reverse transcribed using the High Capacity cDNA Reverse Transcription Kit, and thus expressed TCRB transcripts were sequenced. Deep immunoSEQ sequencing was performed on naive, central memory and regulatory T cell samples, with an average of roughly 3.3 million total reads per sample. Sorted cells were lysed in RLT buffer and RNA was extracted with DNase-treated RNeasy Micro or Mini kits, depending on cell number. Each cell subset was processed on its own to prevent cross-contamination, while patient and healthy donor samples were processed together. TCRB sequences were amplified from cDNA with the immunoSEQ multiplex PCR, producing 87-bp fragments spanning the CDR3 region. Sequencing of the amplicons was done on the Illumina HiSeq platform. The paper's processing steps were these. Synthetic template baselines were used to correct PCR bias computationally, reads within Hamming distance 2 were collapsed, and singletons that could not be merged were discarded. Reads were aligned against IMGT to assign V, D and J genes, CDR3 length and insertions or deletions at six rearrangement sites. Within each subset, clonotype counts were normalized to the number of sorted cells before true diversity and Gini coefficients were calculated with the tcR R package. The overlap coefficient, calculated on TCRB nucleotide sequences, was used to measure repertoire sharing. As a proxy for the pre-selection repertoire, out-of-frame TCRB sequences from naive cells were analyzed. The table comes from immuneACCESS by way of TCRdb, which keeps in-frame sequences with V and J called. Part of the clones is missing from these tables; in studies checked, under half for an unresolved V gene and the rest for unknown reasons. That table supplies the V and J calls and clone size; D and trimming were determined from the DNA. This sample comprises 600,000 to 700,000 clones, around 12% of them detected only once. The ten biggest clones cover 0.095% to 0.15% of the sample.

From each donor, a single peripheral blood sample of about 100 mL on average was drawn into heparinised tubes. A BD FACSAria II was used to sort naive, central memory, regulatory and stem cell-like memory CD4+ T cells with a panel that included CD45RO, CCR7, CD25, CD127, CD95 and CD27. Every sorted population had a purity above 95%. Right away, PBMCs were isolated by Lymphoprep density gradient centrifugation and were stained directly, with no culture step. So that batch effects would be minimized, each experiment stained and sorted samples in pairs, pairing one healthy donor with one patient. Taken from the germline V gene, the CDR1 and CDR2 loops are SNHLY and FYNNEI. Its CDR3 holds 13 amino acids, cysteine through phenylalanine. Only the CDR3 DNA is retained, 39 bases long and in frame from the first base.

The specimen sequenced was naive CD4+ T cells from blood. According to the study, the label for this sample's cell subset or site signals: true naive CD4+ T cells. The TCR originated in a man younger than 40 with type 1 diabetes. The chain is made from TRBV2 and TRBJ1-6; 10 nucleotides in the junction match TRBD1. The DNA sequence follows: TGTGGGTCGGGGGACAGGGGAGGCTCACCCCTCCACTTT. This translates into CGSGDRGGSPLHF.